A single T cell receptor (beta chain) is shown here with its context. The time point was: pretreatment peripheral blood. Locally advanced or metastatic urothelial carcinoma was diagnosed in the patients. This sample was included in a study of PD-L1 blockade in urothelial cancer. Study background: Dosed intravenously at 1,200 mg every 3 weeks, atezolizumab was initiated by patients around 2014. The number of prior chemotherapy regimens per patient was 0 to 3. Blood analysis was done at 3 weeks (second dose) and 6 weeks after treatment began.

Generated by immunoSEQ multiplex PCR, the TCRdb table keeps only in-frame clones and is missing some. The sample has about 63,000 clones; approximately 80% are singletons. The CDR3 has 15 residues. In germline, CDR1 is SGHDN, CDR2 FVKESK. V lost 4 bases, J lost 4 bases, and 16 bases lay in between. The source of this sequence is a man in his 70s with urothelial cancer. Specimen: PBMCs, collected around atezolizumab (anti-PD-L1) treatment. V is TRBV14 and J is TRBJ1-2; D may be TRBD1 (5 bases). The CDR3 sequence: CASSRDSGGSYGYTF. The DNA of the CDR3 is TGTGCCAGCAGCCGGGACTCCGGGGGTTCCTATGGCTACACCTTC.